Listed here is a single T cell receptor (beta chain). Its antigen remains unknown. The data stem from a study of shared clonotypes between healthy human individuals. About the research overall: A couple of women and a few men aged 18 to 49 served as donors. Each donor had three CD4 naive, three CD4 memory, two CD8 naive and one CD8 memory plate.

The CDR3 runs 16 residues. V lost 2 bases and J 5 bases, leaving 17 bases between the germline ends. Germline V gene lookup returns CDR1 SGHKS and CDR2 YYEKEE (reference sequence). Whole-study results and caveats: A handful of donors had about 5% of their naive CD4 clonotypes in common.

Repertoires were generated with immunoSEQ multiplex PCR, while TCRdb's copy carries only in-frame clones and drops some. Of about a million clones in the sample, about 80% were seen once. The V gene is TRBV5-5, the J gene TRBJ2-1; D unresolved. The origin of this receptor is a man between 18 and 29 years old in good health. Some clones in this sample may be carry-over from other donors' samples. Sequencing was done on a sample of memory CD4+ T cells from PBMCs. Sample subset: CD45RA-negative fraction. The CDR3 DNA is TGTGCCAGCAGCTTAAACTGGCAACCGAATAACAATGAGCAGTTCTTC. Its translation: CASSLNWQPNNNEQFF.